This section outlines one TCR beta chain sequence together with its context. Its antigen remains unidentified. Per-base qualities were not stored, and no clone one base away is much larger. From a lookup of the germline V gene (reference sequence), CDR1 and CDR2 are SGHNT and YYREEE. V drops 0 bases and J drops 4 bases, leaving 13 bases in between. The CDR3 numbers 15 residues from cysteine through phenylalanine. Here the CDR3 DNA is all that survives: 45 bases in frame from base 1. This record comes from a study of blood T cell repertoires in COVID-19 (dated by TCRdb to 2020 to 2022). In terms of the full investigation: Samples from collaborators originated in the United States, Italy and Spain and spanned both the acute and convalescent phases of COVID-19. The prospective study material was composed of cDNA or gDNA derived from T cells, B-cell-depleted T cells, or PBMCs. Deeply sampled blood TCRbeta repertoires from subjects exposed to, actively infected with, or recovered from COVID-19 were included in the dataset. The repertoires were made available in a free public database intended to serve as a resource for research on the immune response to SARS-CoV-2. Samples were obtained from the ongoing ImmuneRACE study (first 160 participants) and from 1,200 or so subjects provided by 6 global collaborators. Nearly every sample came with metadata listing a de-identified subject ID, COVID-19 status, age in years and sex. Where HLA class I and class II types were available, the types were taken from metadata supplied by the sample provider, not from assay-based typing.

Study-wide findings and limitations: How much clinical and demographic metadata was included differed by source and by participant, and the metadata was provided uncurated.

The collaborating institutions used their own protocols to collect whole blood in K2EDTA tubes. For TCRbeta analysis, collaborators shipped samples as frozen whole blood, isolated PBMCs, or DNA extracted from either of those sample types. The immunoSEQ Assay, a bias-controlled multiplex PCR, was used to amplify TCRbeta CDR3 regions from genomic DNA. In the source study's methods: The number of nucleated cells in each sample was estimated from the amplification of reference gene primers within the assay. To quantify the absolute abundance of each unique TCRbeta CDR3 rearrangement, sequence reads were collapsed and filtered. For each sample, productive Simpson clonality was calculated as the square root of Simpson's diversity index across productive rearrangements. Not all clones reach the TCRdb copy of this immuneACCESS table, which keeps in-frame sequences only. Checked studies attribute under half of the gap to unresolved V genes and leave the rest unexplained. V and J calls and clone size are those listed in that table; D and trimming were worked out from the DNA. This sample gives 150,000 to 180,000 clones in total; more than 80% of them show up just once. The ten largest clones capture roughly 14% of the sample.

The sequence is built from TRBV5-4 and TRBJ1-2; possibly the D gene is TRBD1, per 5 matching bases. The clonotype comes from a woman aged 35 to 49 with acute or convalescent COVID-19. Material for sequencing was peripheral blood. Read as DNA, the sequence is TGTGCCAGCAGCTTGGGGATGGGGGGGAGCTATGGCTACACCTTC. This sequence encodes CASSLGMGGSYGYTF.